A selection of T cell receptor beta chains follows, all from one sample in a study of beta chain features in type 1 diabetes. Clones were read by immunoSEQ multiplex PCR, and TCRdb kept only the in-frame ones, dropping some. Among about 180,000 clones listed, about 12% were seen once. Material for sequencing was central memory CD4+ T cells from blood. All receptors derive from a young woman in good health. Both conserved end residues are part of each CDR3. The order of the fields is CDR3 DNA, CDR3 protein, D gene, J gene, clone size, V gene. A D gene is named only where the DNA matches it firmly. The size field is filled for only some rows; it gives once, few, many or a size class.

CDR3nt: TGTGCCAGCAGTTTATTGGACAGAGTGTTGGATCGTGCCACCTTC
CDR3aa: CASSLLDRVLDRATF
d_gene: -
j_gene: TRBJ1-2
abundance: few
v_gene: TRBV28

CDR3nt: TGTGCCAGCACCCTGGGAGGGGCGCGCAATCAGCCCCAGCATTTT
CDR3aa: CASTLGGARNQPQHF
d_gene: -
j_gene: TRBJ1-5
abundance: -
v_gene: TRBV28

CDR3nt: TGCAGTGCCATCGGAGAACGGGAGCAGTACTTC
CDR3aa: CSAIGEREQYF
d_gene: -
j_gene: TRBJ2-7
abundance: -
v_gene: TRBV20-1

CDR3nt: TGTGCCAGCTCACCCCGGACAGGGGAAGGCTACACCTTC
CDR3aa: CASSPRTGEGYTF
d_gene: TRBD1
j_gene: TRBJ1-2
abundance: few
v_gene: TRBV18

CDR3nt: TGTGCCAGCAGCTTTGGACTAGCGGACGACAATGAGCAGTTCTTC
CDR3aa: CASSFGLADDNEQFF
d_gene: TRBD2
j_gene: TRBJ2-1
abundance: few
v_gene: TRBV9

CDR3nt: TGTGCCTGGAGCCCCAGGGGGACTAGCGGCGCTTACGAGCAGTACTTC
CDR3aa: CAWSPRGTSGAYEQYF
d_gene: TRBD2
j_gene: TRBJ2-7
abundance: few
v_gene: TRBV30

CDR3nt: TGCAGCGTGGGTAGGGGGACAAACACTGAAGCTTTCTTT
CDR3aa: CSVGRGTNTEAFF
d_gene: -
j_gene: TRBJ1-1
abundance: -
v_gene: TRBV29-1

CDR3nt: TGTGCCAGCAGCTTAGGACAGATGAACACTGAAGCTTTCTTT
CDR3aa: CASSLGQMNTEAFF
d_gene: -
j_gene: TRBJ1-1
abundance: -
v_gene: TRBV7-9

CDR3nt: TGTGCCAGCAGTGGAAATAGCGGAAACATTCAGTACTTC
CDR3aa: CASSGNSGNIQYF
d_gene: -
j_gene: TRBJ2-4
abundance: -
v_gene: TRBV2

CDR3nt: TGTGCCAGCAGCTTAACCGGACAGTCCTCCTCTTATGGCTACACCTTC
CDR3aa: CASSLTGQSSSYGYTF
d_gene: -
j_gene: TRBJ1-2
abundance: -
v_gene: TRBV11-2

CDR3nt: TGCGCCAGCAGCTTGGAAGGGACTAGATCGGATGAGCAGTTCTTC
CDR3aa: CASSLEGTRSDEQFF
d_gene: TRBD2
j_gene: TRBJ2-1
abundance: -
v_gene: TRBV5-1

CDR3nt: TGCGCCAGCAGCCAAGTTTGGTCCGGAGTGGGGACTAGCGGGGTCGAGCAGTACTTC
CDR3aa: CASSQVWSGVGTSGVEQYF
d_gene: TRBD2
j_gene: TRBJ2-7
abundance: few
v_gene: TRBV4-3

CDR3nt: TGTGCCAGCAGCCCGGGGGGTGGGGTGATCCAAGAGACCCAGTACTTC
CDR3aa: CASSPGGGVIQETQYF
d_gene: TRBD2
j_gene: TRBJ2-5
abundance: few
v_gene: TRBV7-2

CDR3nt: TGTGCCAGCAGCTCCCCTCTGAGGACAGGGGACACTGAAGCTTTCTTT
CDR3aa: CASSSPLRTGDTEAFF
d_gene: TRBD1
j_gene: TRBJ1-1
abundance: -
v_gene: TRBV7-9

CDR3nt: TGTGCCAGCAGTCTACGAGACAATGAGCAGTTCTTC
CDR3aa: CASSLRDNEQFF
d_gene: -
j_gene: TRBJ2-1
abundance: few
v_gene: TRBV7-2

CDR3nt: TGTGCCAGCAGCATACCGGGACTACAGCAGTTCTTC
CDR3aa: CASSIPGLQQFF
d_gene: TRBD2
j_gene: TRBJ2-1
abundance: few
v_gene: TRBV11-3

CDR3nt: TGTGCCAGCAGCGTAACCACTAGCGGGAAGGACACCGGGGAGCTGTTTTTT
CDR3aa: CASSVTTSGKDTGELFF
d_gene: TRBD2
j_gene: TRBJ2-2
abundance: -
v_gene: TRBV9

CDR3nt: TGTGCCAGCAGCCCCTACGGGGATACGCAGTATTTT
CDR3aa: CASSPYGDTQYF
d_gene: -
j_gene: TRBJ2-3
abundance: few
v_gene: TRBV7-2

CDR3nt: TGTGCCAGCAGCGTCCTCAGCTCCTACGAGCAGTACTTC
CDR3aa: CASSVLSSYEQYF
d_gene: -
j_gene: TRBJ2-7
abundance: few
v_gene: TRBV9

CDR3nt: TGTGCCAGCAGCCCCTTAGATACGCAGTATTTT
CDR3aa: CASSPLDTQYF
d_gene: -
j_gene: TRBJ2-3
abundance: -
v_gene: TRBV7-6

CDR3nt: TGTGCCAGCAGCCCGGGTCCAGATACGCAGTATTTT
CDR3aa: CASSPGPDTQYF
d_gene: -
j_gene: TRBJ2-3
abundance: few
v_gene: TRBV9

CDR3nt: TGTGCCAGCAGCCGCCCGGGACAGGGAAGAACTGAAGCTTTCTTT
CDR3aa: CASSRPGQGRTEAFF
d_gene: TRBD1
j_gene: TRBJ1-1
abundance: few
v_gene: TRBV27

CDR3nt: TGTGCCAGCACCCGGGATGACTATGGCTACACCTTC
CDR3aa: CASTRDDYGYTF
d_gene: -
j_gene: TRBJ1-2
abundance: many
v_gene: TRBV9

CDR3nt: TGTGCCAGTAGTATAACGAGTGCTGGGGCCAACGTCCTGACTTTC
CDR3aa: CASSITSAGANVLTF
d_gene: -
j_gene: TRBJ2-6
abundance: -
v_gene: TRBV19

CDR3nt: TGTGCCAGCAGCTTAGCCGCGCAGGGGGCCCATCAGCCCCAGCATTTT
CDR3aa: CASSLAAQGAHQPQHF
d_gene: TRBD1
j_gene: TRBJ1-5
abundance: once
v_gene: TRBV7-2

CDR3nt: TGTGCCAGCTCACCACAGGCAGGATTGGATGAGCAGTTCTTC
CDR3aa: CASSPQAGLDEQFF
d_gene: -
j_gene: TRBJ2-1
abundance: -
v_gene: TRBV18

CDR3nt: TGTGCCATCAGTAAAGGAGATAGCAATCAGCCCCAGCATTTT
CDR3aa: CAISKGDSNQPQHF
d_gene: -
j_gene: TRBJ1-5
abundance: few
v_gene: TRBV10-3

CDR3nt: TGTGCCAGCAGTTACCTCCAGGGGGCGGGCTACGAGCAGTACTTC
CDR3aa: CASSYLQGAGYEQYF
d_gene: TRBD1
j_gene: TRBJ2-7
abundance: -
v_gene: TRBV6-6

CDR3nt: TGTGCCACCAGCAGAGAGGGAAGACAGGGTTGGGTCACTGAAGCTTTCTTT
CDR3aa: CATSREGRQGWVTEAFF
d_gene: TRBD1
j_gene: TRBJ1-1
abundance: -
v_gene: TRBV15

CDR3nt: TGTGCCAGCAGTGATATGGGGGGTCGGGTGAGAGCTTTCTTT
CDR3aa: CASSDMGGRVRAFF
d_gene: -
j_gene: TRBJ1-1
abundance: few
v_gene: TRBV2

CDR3nt: TGTGCCAGCAGCCCGGACAGCTCTGGGGCCAACGTCCTGACTTTC
CDR3aa: CASSPDSSGANVLTF
d_gene: -
j_gene: TRBJ2-6
abundance: few
v_gene: TRBV5-4

CDR3nt: TGTGCCAGCAGCCCTGATAGCGCGAGATCCCACGAGCAGTACTTC
CDR3aa: CASSPDSARSHEQYF
d_gene: -
j_gene: TRBJ2-7
abundance: few
v_gene: TRBV5-4

CDR3nt: TGTGCCAGCAGCCAAGAGACAGGGGCGCAAGTCAATGGCTACACCTTC
CDR3aa: CASSQETGAQVNGYTF
d_gene: TRBD1
j_gene: TRBJ1-2
abundance: few
v_gene: TRBV4-2

CDR3nt: TGTGCCAGCAGCTTCGTGGCAGGGGTATACAATCAGCCCCAGCATTTT
CDR3aa: CASSFVAGVYNQPQHF
d_gene: -
j_gene: TRBJ1-5
abundance: -
v_gene: TRBV7-8

CDR3nt: TGTGCCAGCAGCTTAAGAGAGGAGAAGCAGTTCTTC
CDR3aa: CASSLREEKQFF
d_gene: -
j_gene: TRBJ2-1
abundance: -
v_gene: TRBV7-2